The source of this T cell receptor (beta chain) is a study of control samples from healthy donors and cancer patients (dated by TCRdb to about 2020). A remark on this clone: There is no known antigen for this receptor. Base qualities were left out, and no much larger clone turns up one base away.

The library was prepared using the immunoSEQ multiplex PCR assay. TCRdb retrieved this table from immuneACCESS and kept in-frame rearrangements only. Not all clones are present; in checked studies, unresolved V genes account for under half, and no reason is known for the remainder. The sample has about 120,000 clones on record, about 89% of them singletons. Of the sample, under 40% is held by the ten largest clones. Deletion took 5 bases off V and 2 bases off J, with a span of 15 bases between the germline ends. The CDR3 runs 16 amino acids, cysteine and phenylalanine included. Just CDR3 DNA is preserved here, 48 bases in frame from base 1. CDR1 SNHLY and CDR2 FYNNEI were looked up in the germline V gene.

This clonotype was obtained from a man aged 45 to 65 in good health. The receptor chain draws on TRBV2 and TRBJ1-4; the D gene identity is not certain. Material: blood. The CDR3 region: CASSLDPGVTNEKLFF. The nucleotide sequence reads as follows: TGTGCCAGCAGTCTAGATCCAGGAGTTACTAATGAAAAACTGTTTTTT.